These T cell receptor beta chains were read from a single sample in a study of blood T cell repertoires in COVID-19. The data were produced by immunoSEQ multiplex PCR, yet TCRdb's version contains in-frame clones alone and is incomplete. The sample has fewer than 150,000 clones, 85% to 90% seen once. The specimen sequenced was peripheral blood. Receptors were obtained from a woman aged 45-65 years with acute or convalescent COVID-19. Each CDR3 is given with its conserved first and last residue. The D gene is left open where the match is weak. Clone size is shown for a subset of rows, as once, few, many or a class of expanded clone.

d_gene: .
j_gene: TRBJ1-2
v_gene: TRBV2
abundance: .
CDR3aa: CASENRLYGYTF
CDR3nt: TGTGCCAGCGAAAACAGGCTCTATGGCTACACCTTC

d_gene: TRBD1
j_gene: TRBJ1-5
v_gene: TRBV4-2
abundance: .
CDR3aa: CASSQFPRGRQDQPQHF
CDR3nt: TGTGCCAGCAGCCAATTTCCCAGGGGGCGGCAGGATCAGCCCCAGCATTTT

d_gene: TRBD2
j_gene: TRBJ2-1
v_gene: TRBV6-2/TRBV6-3
abundance: .
CDR3aa: CASSSLLAESYNEQFF
CDR3nt: TGTGCCAGCAGTTCGCTACTAGCGGAATCCTACAATGAGCAGTTCTTC

d_gene: .
j_gene: TRBJ2-1
v_gene: TRBV30
abundance: .
CDR3aa: CAWSGDSYNEQFF
CDR3nt: TGTGCCTGGAGTGGTGACAGTTACAATGAGCAGTTCTTC

d_gene: TRBD1
j_gene: TRBJ2-1
v_gene: TRBV19
abundance: .
CDR3aa: CASSVNTGVTYNEQFF
CDR3nt: TGTGCCAGTAGTGTCAATACAGGGGTTACCTACAATGAGCAGTTCTTC

d_gene: .
j_gene: TRBJ1-1
v_gene: TRBV20-1
abundance: .
CDR3aa: CSASSEDTEAFF
CDR3nt: TGCAGTGCTAGTTCCGAGGACACTGAAGCTTTCTTT

d_gene: .
j_gene: TRBJ1-6
v_gene: TRBV5-4
abundance: .
CDR3aa: CASSTGTAYNSPLHF
CDR3nt: TGTGCCAGCAGCACCGGGACTGCTTATAATTCACCCCTCCACTTT

d_gene: .
j_gene: TRBJ1-2
v_gene: TRBV3-1/TRBV3-2
abundance: .
CDR3aa: CASSHPTGPNYGYTF
CDR3nt: TGTGCCAGCAGCCATCCCACAGGACCTAACTATGGCTACACCTTC

d_gene: .
j_gene: TRBJ1-5
v_gene: TRBV20-1
abundance: .
CDR3aa: CSASAPAASNQPQHF
CDR3nt: TGCAGTGCTAGTGCTCCAGCGGCCAGCAATCAGCCCCAGCATTTT

d_gene: .
j_gene: TRBJ1-1
v_gene: TRBV19
abundance: .
CDR3aa: CASSTTRNVEAFF
CDR3nt: TGTGCCAGTAGTACCACACGTAACGTCGAAGCTTTCTTT

d_gene: .
j_gene: TRBJ2-7
v_gene: TRBV7-9
abundance: .
CDR3aa: CASSGPLQGNYEQYF
CDR3nt: TGTGCCAGCAGCGGTCCTTTACAGGGTAACTACGAGCAGTACTTC

d_gene: .
j_gene: TRBJ1-2
v_gene: TRBV5-4
abundance: few
CDR3aa: CASSLAVGGRGYTF
CDR3nt: TGTGCCAGCAGCTTGGCCGTGGGGGGGCGCGGCTACACCTTC

d_gene: .
j_gene: TRBJ1-1
v_gene: TRBV7-9
abundance: .
CDR3aa: CASSVGTSEAFF
CDR3nt: TGTGCCAGCAGCGTGGGGACATCTGAAGCTTTCTTT

d_gene: .
j_gene: TRBJ1-1
v_gene: TRBV24-1
abundance: .
CDR3aa: CATSDPKAGITEAFF
CDR3nt: TGTGCCACCAGTGATCCCAAGGCAGGCATCACTGAAGCTTTCTTT

d_gene: TRBD1
j_gene: TRBJ2-3
v_gene: TRBV9
abundance: .
CDR3aa: CASSAVGQGDTQYF
CDR3nt: TGTGCCAGCAGCGCAGTGGGACAGGGCGATACGCAGTATTTT

d_gene: .
j_gene: TRBJ2-1
v_gene: TRBV4-3
abundance: .
CDR3aa: CASRISHASYNEQFF
CDR3nt: TGCGCCAGCAGGATCTCGCACGCGTCCTACAATGAGCAGTTCTTC

d_gene: .
j_gene: TRBJ1-3
v_gene: TRBV19
abundance: .
CDR3aa: CASRREFSGNTIYF
CDR3nt: TGTGCCAGTAGGCGGGAGTTCTCTGGAAACACCATATATTTT

d_gene: .
j_gene: TRBJ2-3
v_gene: TRBV13
abundance: once
CDR3aa: CASSLRLVDTQYF
CDR3nt: TGTGCCAGCAGCTTGCGTCTGGTGGATACGCAGTATTTT

d_gene: .
j_gene: TRBJ1-1
v_gene: TRBV9
abundance: .
CDR3aa: CASSTRQNTEAFF
CDR3nt: TGTGCCAGCAGCACCCGACAGAACACTGAAGCTTTCTTT

d_gene: TRBD1
j_gene: TRBJ1-4
v_gene: TRBV11-2
abundance: once
CDR3aa: CASSSRRTGPTNEKLFF
CDR3nt: TGTGCCAGCAGCTCCCGTCGGACAGGGCCAACTAATGAAAAACTGTTTTTT

d_gene: .
j_gene: TRBJ2-7
v_gene: TRBV21-1
abundance: .
CDR3aa: CASSKGPGGFIYEQYF
CDR3nt: TGTGCCAGCAGCAAAGGGCCAGGGGGCTTCATCTACGAGCAGTACTTC

d_gene: TRBD1
j_gene: TRBJ1-2
v_gene: TRBV5-1
abundance: .
CDR3aa: CASTWTGGNGYTF
CDR3nt: TGCGCCAGCACCTGGACAGGGGGCAATGGCTACACCTTC

d_gene: .
j_gene: TRBJ1-1
v_gene: TRBV7-9
abundance: .
CDR3aa: CASSLDSGNTEAFF
CDR3nt: TGTGCCAGCAGCTTAGACAGTGGGAACACTGAAGCTTTCTTT

d_gene: TRBD1
j_gene: TRBJ2-7
v_gene: TRBV4-1
abundance: .
CDR3aa: CASSRGTGDYEQYF
CDR3nt: TGCGCCAGCAGTCGTGGGACAGGGGACTACGAGCAGTACTTC

d_gene: TRBD1
j_gene: TRBJ1-2
v_gene: TRBV30
abundance: .
CDR3aa: CAWSVRTGGNGYTF
CDR3nt: TGTGCCTGGAGTGTAAGGACAGGGGGGAATGGCTACACCTTC

d_gene: .
j_gene: TRBJ1-1
v_gene: TRBV5-4
abundance: .
CDR3aa: CASSSWPLEGTEAFF
CDR3nt: TGTGCCAGCAGCTCCTGGCCCTTGGAGGGCACTGAAGCTTTCTTT

d_gene: .
j_gene: TRBJ2-7
v_gene: TRBV25-1
abundance: .
CDR3aa: CASSAVQYF
CDR3nt: TGTGCCAGCAGTGCGGTGCAGTACTTC

d_gene: TRBD1
j_gene: TRBJ1-2
v_gene: TRBV4-1
abundance: .
CDR3aa: CASSQDPGGRWYGYTF
CDR3nt: TGCGCCAGCAGCCAAGATCCAGGGGGGCGCTGGTATGGCTACACCTTC

d_gene: .
j_gene: TRBJ1-1
v_gene: TRBV6-4
abundance: .
CDR3aa: CASSPQIGHEAFF
CDR3nt: TGTGCCAGCAGCCCTCAAATCGGACACGAAGCTTTCTTT

d_gene: TRBD2
j_gene: TRBJ2-1
v_gene: TRBV9
abundance: .
CDR3aa: CASSAYGGLVRNEQFF
CDR3nt: TGTGCCAGCAGCGCGTATGGGGGACTAGTACGCAATGAGCAGTTCTTC

d_gene: .
j_gene: TRBJ2-2
v_gene: TRBV27
abundance: .
CDR3aa: CASSTTGSTGELFF
CDR3nt: TGTGCCAGCAGTACTACAGGGAGTACCGGGGAGCTGTTTTTT

d_gene: TRBD2
j_gene: TRBJ2-3
v_gene: TRBV9
abundance: .
CDR3aa: CASSVGTSGSNTDTQYF
CDR3nt: TGTGCCAGCAGCGTCGGGACTAGCGGGTCGAACACAGATACGCAGTATTTT

d_gene: .
j_gene: TRBJ2-1
v_gene: TRBV21-1
abundance: .
CDR3aa: CASSTRGEREGNNEQFF
CDR3nt: TGTGCCAGCAGCACCAGGGGTGAGCGGGAGGGTAACAATGAGCAGTTCTTC

d_gene: TRBD2
j_gene: TRBJ2-7
v_gene: TRBV28
abundance: .
CDR3aa: CASSPTSGRNNEQYF
CDR3nt: TGTGCCAGCAGTCCAACAAGCGGGAGAAATAACGAGCAGTACTTC

d_gene: TRBD2
j_gene: TRBJ2-5
v_gene: TRBV5-1
abundance: .
CDR3aa: CASSPGGTSGGFIETQYF
CDR3nt: TGCGCCAGCAGCCCGGGAGGCACTAGCGGGGGGTTCATAGAGACCCAGTACTTC

d_gene: .
j_gene: TRBJ2-1
v_gene: TRBV5-1
abundance: .
CDR3aa: CASSLQSGYNEQFF
CDR3nt: TGCGCCAGCAGCCTCCAATCGGGGTACAATGAGCAGTTCTTC

d_gene: .
j_gene: TRBJ2-1
v_gene: TRBV28
abundance: .
CDR3aa: CASSPTGAANEQFF
CDR3nt: TGTGCCAGCAGCCCCACCGGAGCGGCGAATGAGCAGTTCTTC

d_gene: .
j_gene: TRBJ2-7
v_gene: TRBV5-1
abundance: .
CDR3aa: CASSLVDEQYF
CDR3nt: TGCGCCAGCAGCTTGGTAGACGAGCAGTACTTC

d_gene: TRBD1
j_gene: TRBJ1-2
v_gene: TRBV2
abundance: .
CDR3aa: CASSTDRAGGYTF
CDR3nt: TGTGCCAGCAGTACCGACAGGGCCGGAGGCTACACCTTC

d_gene: .
j_gene: TRBJ2-2
v_gene: TRBV2
abundance: .
CDR3aa: CASTPDSTNTGELFF
CDR3nt: TGTGCTAGCACCCCGGACAGTACGAACACCGGGGAGCTGTTTTTT

d_gene: .
j_gene: TRBJ1-2
v_gene: TRBV3-1/TRBV3-2
abundance: .
CDR3aa: CASSQDFTGTNYGYTF
CDR3nt: TGTGCCAGCAGCCAAGATTTTACAGGGACTAACTATGGCTACACCTTC

d_gene: .
j_gene: TRBJ1-2
v_gene: TRBV30
abundance: .
CDR3aa: CAWSVGGSYGYTF
CDR3nt: TGTGCCTGGAGTGTCGGTGGTTCTTATGGCTACACCTTC

d_gene: TRBD1
j_gene: TRBJ2-1
v_gene: TRBV19
abundance: .
CDR3aa: CASSVPGTGGDEQFF
CDR3nt: TGTGCCAGTAGTGTCCCCGGGACAGGGGGTGATGAGCAGTTCTTC

d_gene: .
j_gene: TRBJ2-3
v_gene: TRBV28
abundance: .
CDR3aa: CASSLNYTTDTQYF
CDR3nt: TGTGCCAGCAGTTTAAACTATACCACAGATACGCAGTATTTT

d_gene: TRBD1
j_gene: TRBJ1-6
v_gene: TRBV30
abundance: .
CDR3aa: CAWSVAGGRDSPLHF
CDR3nt: TGTGCCTGGAGTGTAGCAGGGGGCAGGGATTCACCCCTCCACTTT

d_gene: .
j_gene: TRBJ2-1
v_gene: TRBV30
abundance: .
CDR3aa: CAWSDYLMFF
CDR3nt: TGTGCCTGGAGTGACTACCTAATGTTCTTC

d_gene: .
j_gene: TRBJ1-3
v_gene: TRBV28
abundance: .
CDR3aa: CASSLLGTGNTIYF
CDR3nt: TGTGCCAGCAGTTTATTGGGGACAGGAAACACCATATATTTT

d_gene: .
j_gene: TRBJ1-6
v_gene: TRBV7-9
abundance: .
CDR3aa: CASAEDNGHRNSPLHF
CDR3nt: TGTGCCAGCGCCGAAGACAACGGACACCGTAATTCACCCCTCCACTTT

d_gene: TRBD1
j_gene: TRBJ1-1
v_gene: TRBV7-2
abundance: .
CDR3aa: CASSPRQGNTEAFF
CDR3nt: TGTGCCAGCAGCCCCAGACAGGGGAACACTGAAGCTTTCTTT

d_gene: TRBD1
j_gene: TRBJ1-5
v_gene: TRBV29-1
abundance: .
CDR3aa: CSVGNAQGAGQPQHF
CDR3nt: TGCAGCGTGGGAAACGCGCAGGGGGCAGGTCAGCCCCAGCATTTT

d_gene: .
j_gene: TRBJ1-2
v_gene: TRBV7-2
abundance: few
CDR3aa: CASSFQGNYGYTF
CDR3nt: TGTGCCAGCAGCTTCCAGGGGAACTATGGCTACACCTTC

d_gene: .
j_gene: TRBJ2-1
v_gene: TRBV27
abundance: .
CDR3aa: CASSFSYESHNEQFF
CDR3nt: TGTGCCAGCAGTTTTTCCTATGAATCCCACAATGAGCAGTTCTTC

d_gene: TRBD2
j_gene: TRBJ2-5
v_gene: TRBV7-2
abundance: .
CDR3aa: CASSLESGGPQETQYF
CDR3nt: TGTGCCAGCAGCTTAGAAAGCGGGGGCCCCCAAGAGACCCAGTACTTC

d_gene: TRBD2
j_gene: TRBJ2-3
v_gene: TRBV7-2
abundance: .
CDR3aa: CASSFVAGGTDTQYF
CDR3nt: TGTGCCAGCAGCTTCGTAGCGGGAGGCACAGATACGCAGTATTTT